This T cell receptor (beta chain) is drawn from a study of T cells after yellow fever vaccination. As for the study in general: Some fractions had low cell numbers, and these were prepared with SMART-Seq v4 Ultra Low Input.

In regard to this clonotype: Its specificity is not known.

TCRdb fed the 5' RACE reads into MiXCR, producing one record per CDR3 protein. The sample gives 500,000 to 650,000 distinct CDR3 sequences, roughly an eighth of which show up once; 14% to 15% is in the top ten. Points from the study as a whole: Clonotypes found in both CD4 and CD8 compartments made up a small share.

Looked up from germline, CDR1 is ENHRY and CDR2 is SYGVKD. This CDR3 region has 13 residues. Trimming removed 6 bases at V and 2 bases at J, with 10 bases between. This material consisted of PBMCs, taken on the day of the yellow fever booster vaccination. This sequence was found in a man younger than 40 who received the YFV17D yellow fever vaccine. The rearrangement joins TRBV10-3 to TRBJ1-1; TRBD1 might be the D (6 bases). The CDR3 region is CAISRGPNTEAFF. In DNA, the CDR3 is TGTGCCATCAGCAGGGGCCCTAACACTGAAGCTTTCTTT.